One and the same sample provided the 9 T cell receptor beta chains below, sequenced in a study of T cell responses to AZD1222 COVID-19 vaccine. The data were produced by immunoSEQ multiplex PCR, yet TCRdb's version contains in-frame clones alone and is incomplete. The sample contains more than 100,000 clones, more than 75% of which appear only once. The sample here was peripheral blood, taken on day 0 of AZD1222 vaccination. The receptors come from an adult in good health.

V and J are TRBV9 and TRBJ1-6; the match to TRBD1 covers 8 bases. The germline V gene encodes CDR1 SGDLS and CDR2 YYNGEE. This CDR3 is 14 amino acids long. V was clipped by 3 bases and J by 7 bases; unmatched bases: 3. The CDR3 loop is CASSEAGGNSPLHF. CDR3 sequence (DNA): TGTGCCAGCAGCGAGGCAGGGGGCAATTCACCCCTCCACTTT.

The rearrangement links TRBV4-3 to TRBJ2-2; possibly TRBD2 for D (5 bases). The V and J ends lost 3 bases and 6 bases respectively, with 11 bases between them. The CDR3 length is 14 residues. The germline CDR1 and CDR2 sequences are LGHNA and YSLEER. CDR3: CASSHPGVSGELFF. The DNA of the CDR3 is TGCGCCAGCAGCCACCCCGGGGTTTCCGGGGAGCTGTTTTTT.

The V call is TRBV7-8, the J call TRBJ2-3; 7 bases fit TRBD2. After removal of 4 bases from V and 4 bases from J, the junction contained 5 bases not matched to a gene. The germline CDR1 and CDR2 sequences are SGHVS and FQNEAQ. This CDR3 comprises 14 residues. CDR3 in DNA: TGTGCCAGCAGCTCGGGGGGTAGGGCAGATACGCAGTATTTT. Amino acid sequence: CASSSGGRADTQYF.

This clone was picked up one time. The chain has TRBV11-2 and TRBJ2-1; D not resolved. V was clipped by 5 bases and J by 10 bases, with 9 bases between them. Germline V gene lookup returns CDR1 SGHAT and CDR2 FQNNGV. The CDR3 loop spans 11 amino acids. CDR3 sequence reads: CASSPGPEQFF. The CDR3 DNA reads as TGTGCCAGCAGCCCCGGGCCAGAGCAGTTCTTC.

The chain links TRBV6-5 to TRBJ2-3; 8 bases are shared with TRBD1. V was pared by 6 bases and J by 0 bases, with 2 bases of the junction left unmatched. The CDR3 spans 14 residues. Germline assignment: CDR1 MNHEY and CDR2 SVGAGI. In nucleotides, the CDR3 is TGTGCCAGCAGACAGGGGGGCAGCACAGATACGCAGTATTTT. Translation: CASRQGGSTDTQYF.

This chain links TRBV7-2 with TRBJ2-3; 8 nucleotides match TRBD2. This CDR3 is 16 amino acids long. Germline V gene sequence: CDR1 SGHTA, CDR2 FQGNSA. V was pared by 4 bases and J by 4 bases, with 10 bases of the junction left unmatched. The CDR3 region has the DNA TGTGCCAGCAGCTCTCGCCGGGGGGGCCGGGCAGATACGCAGTATTTT. Protein sequence: CASSSRRGGRADTQYF.

The rearrangement links TRBV6-5 to TRBJ2-7; 9 nucleotides match TRBD1. Germline trimming cut 6 bases from V and 3 bases from J; bases unmatched to any gene: 6. Germline V gives CDR1 MNHEY, CDR2 SVGAGI. This CDR3 region has 14 residues. The CDR3: CASSMYRGLYEQYF. In nucleotides, the CDR3 is TGTGCCAGCAGCATGTACAGGGGGCTCTACGAGCAGTACTTC.

The rearrangement links TRBV15 to TRBJ2-1; the D is unclear. The CDR3 contains 12 residues. With 3 bases removed from V and 9 bases from J, the gap between germline ends came to 9 bases. Germline V CDR1 and CDR2: LNHNV, YYDKDF (reference sequence). The CDR3 is CATSSSLREQFF. CDR3 sequence (DNA): TGTGCCACCAGCAGCAGTCTTCGTGAGCAGTTCTTC.

The chain has TRBV5-1 and TRBJ2-3; D not resolved. Trimming removed 0 bases from V and 4 bases from J, with 9 bases in between. Looked up from germline, CDR1 is SGHRS and CDR2 is YFSETQ. This CDR3 is built from 14 residues. This CDR3 reads CASSLAIPPDTQYF. The CDR3 DNA reads TGCGCCAGCAGCTTGGCAATCCCACCAGATACGCAGTATTTT.